The 3 T cell receptor beta chains in this list originate from one sample, sequenced in a study of type 1 regulatory T cells (dated by TCRdb to the early 2020s). The antigens these receptors bind are not known. The data were produced on an Illumina MiSeq. TCRdb redid the processing of the public reads, applying fastp at Q25 and MiXCR, and retained in-frame beta chains. CDR3 protein duplicates are merged, each entry listing the most common genes and DNA. For this sample there are 25,000 or so distinct CDR3 sequences; approximately 77% appear just once. The ten largest clones capture 14% of the sample. Sequenced: cultured T cells, either the whole culture or a sorted T cell fraction (not recorded which). The cell subset or site tag for this specimen amounts to: Tr1-enriched cell product generated in vitro against host alloantigens. All receptors come from a human donor in good health.

This chain links TRBV28 with TRBJ2-7; 15 bases align to TRBD2. The germline V gene encodes CDR1 MDHEN and CDR2 SYDVKM. The CDR3 has 17 residues. Trimming at V came to 5 bases and at J to 3 bases, leaving 8 bases not matched to a gene. CDR3 sequence: CASSDPGLAGGYYEQYF. The CDR3 DNA reads as TGTGCCAGCAGTGACCCGGGACTAGCGGGGGGTTACTACGAGCAGTACTTC.

V gene TRBV18 combines with J gene TRBJ2-7; 8 nucleotides agree with TRBD1. Per the germline V gene, CDR1 is KGHSH and CDR2 is LQKENI. After removal of 1 base from V and 3 bases from J, the junction contained 2 bases not matched to a gene. The CDR3 is 14 residues long. CDR3 amino acids: CASSPQQGDYEQYF. The CDR3 DNA is TGTGCCAGCTCACCACAACAGGGGGACTACGAGCAGTACTTC.

The chain links TRBV27 to TRBJ1-5; D gene ambiguous. V lost 3 bases and J lost 4, with 7 bases in between. The CDR3 is 13 residues long. From germline, CDR1 is MNHEY and CDR2 SMNVEV (reference sequence). The CDR3 DNA is TGTGCCAGCAGTTTGTGGGAGAATCAGCCCCAGCATTTT. Translated: CASSLWENQPQHF.